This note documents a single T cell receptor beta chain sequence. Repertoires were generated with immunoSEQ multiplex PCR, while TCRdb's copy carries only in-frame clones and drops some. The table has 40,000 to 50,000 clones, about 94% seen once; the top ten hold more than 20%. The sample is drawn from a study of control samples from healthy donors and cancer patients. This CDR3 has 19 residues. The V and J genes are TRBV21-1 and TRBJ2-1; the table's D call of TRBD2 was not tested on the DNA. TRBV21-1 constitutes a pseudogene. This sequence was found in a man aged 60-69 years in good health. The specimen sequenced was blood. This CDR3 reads CASSKVFSGRPNSYNEQFF. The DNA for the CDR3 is TGTGCCAGCAGCAAAGTCTTTAGCGGGAGACCGAACTCCTACAATGAGCAGTTCTTC.